Here is one T cell receptor (beta chain) with its context. These data belong to a study of CD8+CD57+ T cells in acquired aplastic anemia. Both TCR beta VDJ combination and CDR3 sequence profiling were carried out. Genomic DNA was the template for this profiling. TCRdb called the reads again in MiXCR, with one record for every CDR3 protein. Seen here are about 95,000 distinct CDR3 sequences, around two thirds observed once, and the top ten hold less than 75%. Patients chosen for sequencing had shown CD8+CD57+ cell expansion by flow cytometry. Receipt of therapy had not occurred in any patient by the time of blood sampling. The germline CDR1 and CDR2 sequences are LNHDA and SQIVND (reference sequence). This CDR3 is built from 15 residues. V lost 7 bases and J lost 7; bases outside the gene matches: 9.

The V call is TRBV19, the J call TRBJ2-2; 10 nucleotides agree with TRBD2. The TCR comes from a human donor with aplastic anemia. The sample taken for sequencing was sorted CD4+, CD8+, or CD8+CD57+ T cells (not recorded which) from PBMCs. In DNA, the CDR3 is TGTGCCAGTATCATAGCGGGAGGATTTGGCGGGGAGCTGTTTTTT. Its translation: CASIIAGGFGGELFF.